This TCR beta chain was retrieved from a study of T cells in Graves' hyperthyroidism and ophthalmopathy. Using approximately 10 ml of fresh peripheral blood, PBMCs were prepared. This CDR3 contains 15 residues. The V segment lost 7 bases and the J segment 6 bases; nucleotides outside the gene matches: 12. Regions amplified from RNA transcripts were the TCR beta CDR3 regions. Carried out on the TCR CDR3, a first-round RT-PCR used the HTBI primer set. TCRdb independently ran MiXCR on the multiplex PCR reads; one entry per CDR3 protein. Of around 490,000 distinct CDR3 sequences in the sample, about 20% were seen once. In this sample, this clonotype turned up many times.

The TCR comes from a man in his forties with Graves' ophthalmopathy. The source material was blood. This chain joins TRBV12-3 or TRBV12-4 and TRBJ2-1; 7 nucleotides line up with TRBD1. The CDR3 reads CASTPPLTGANEQFF. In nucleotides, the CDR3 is TGTGCCAGCACCCCCCCCCTTACAGGGGCCAATGAGCAGTTCTTC.